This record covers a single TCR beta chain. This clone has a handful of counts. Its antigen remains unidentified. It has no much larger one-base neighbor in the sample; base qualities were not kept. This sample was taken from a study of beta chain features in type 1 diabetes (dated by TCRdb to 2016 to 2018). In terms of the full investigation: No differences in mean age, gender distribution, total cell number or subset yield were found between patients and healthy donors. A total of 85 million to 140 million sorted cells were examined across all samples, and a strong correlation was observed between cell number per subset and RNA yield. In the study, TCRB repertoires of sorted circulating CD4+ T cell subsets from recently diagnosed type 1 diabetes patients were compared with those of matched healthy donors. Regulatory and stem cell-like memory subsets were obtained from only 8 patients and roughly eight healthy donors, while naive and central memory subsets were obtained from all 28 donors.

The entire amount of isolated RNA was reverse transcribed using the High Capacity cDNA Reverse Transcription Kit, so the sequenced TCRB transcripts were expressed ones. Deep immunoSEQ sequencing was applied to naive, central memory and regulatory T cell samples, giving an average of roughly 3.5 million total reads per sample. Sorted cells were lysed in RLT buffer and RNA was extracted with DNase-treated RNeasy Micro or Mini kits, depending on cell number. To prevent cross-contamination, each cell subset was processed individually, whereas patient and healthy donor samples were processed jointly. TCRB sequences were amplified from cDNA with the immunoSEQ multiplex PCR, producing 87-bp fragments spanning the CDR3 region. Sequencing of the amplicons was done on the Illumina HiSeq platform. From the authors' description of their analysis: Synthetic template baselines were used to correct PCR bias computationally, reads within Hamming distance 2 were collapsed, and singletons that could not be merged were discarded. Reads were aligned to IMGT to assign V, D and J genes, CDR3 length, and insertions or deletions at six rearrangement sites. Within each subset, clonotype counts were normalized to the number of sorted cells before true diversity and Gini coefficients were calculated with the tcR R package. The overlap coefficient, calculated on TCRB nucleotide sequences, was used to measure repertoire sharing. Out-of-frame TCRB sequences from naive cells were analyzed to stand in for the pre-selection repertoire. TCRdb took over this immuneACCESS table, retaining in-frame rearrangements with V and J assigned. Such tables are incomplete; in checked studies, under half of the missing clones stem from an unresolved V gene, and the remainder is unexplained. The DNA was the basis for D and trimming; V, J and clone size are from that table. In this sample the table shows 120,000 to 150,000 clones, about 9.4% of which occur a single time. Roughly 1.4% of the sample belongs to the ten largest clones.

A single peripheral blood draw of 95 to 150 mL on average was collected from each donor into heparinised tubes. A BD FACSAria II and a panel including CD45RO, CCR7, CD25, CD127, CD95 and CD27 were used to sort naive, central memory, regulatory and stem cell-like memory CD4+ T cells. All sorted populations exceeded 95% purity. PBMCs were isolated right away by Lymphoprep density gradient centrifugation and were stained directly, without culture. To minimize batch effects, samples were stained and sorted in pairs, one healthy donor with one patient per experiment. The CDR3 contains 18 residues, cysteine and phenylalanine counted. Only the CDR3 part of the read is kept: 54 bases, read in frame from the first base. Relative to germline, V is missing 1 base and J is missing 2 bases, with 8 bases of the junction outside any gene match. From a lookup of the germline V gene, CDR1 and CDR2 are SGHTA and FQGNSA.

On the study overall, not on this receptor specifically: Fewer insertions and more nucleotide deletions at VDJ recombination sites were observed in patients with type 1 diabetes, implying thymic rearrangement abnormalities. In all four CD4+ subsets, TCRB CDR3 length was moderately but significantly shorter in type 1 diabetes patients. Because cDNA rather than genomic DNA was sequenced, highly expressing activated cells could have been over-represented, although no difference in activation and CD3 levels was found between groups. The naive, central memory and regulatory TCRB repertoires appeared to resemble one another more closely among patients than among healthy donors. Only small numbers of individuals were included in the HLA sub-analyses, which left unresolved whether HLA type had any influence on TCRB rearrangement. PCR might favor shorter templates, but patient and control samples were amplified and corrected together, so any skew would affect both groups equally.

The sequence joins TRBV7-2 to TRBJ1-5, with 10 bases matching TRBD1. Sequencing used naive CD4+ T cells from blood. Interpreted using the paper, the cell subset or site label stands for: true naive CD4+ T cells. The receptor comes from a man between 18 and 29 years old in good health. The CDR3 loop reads CASSLGTGTGAGNQPQHF. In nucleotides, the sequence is TGTGCCAGCAGCTTAGGAACCGGGACAGGGGCAGGCAATCAGCCCCAGCATTTT.